This T cell receptor (beta chain) was recovered during a study of beta chain features in type 1 diabetes. The isolated RNA, all of it, was reverse transcribed, so expressed TCRB transcripts were what got sequenced. Here immunoSEQ multiplex PCR was the method, and the copy in TCRdb shows in-frame clones only, minus some. Among more than 300,000 clones listed, roughly 12% were seen once. This CDR3 spans 11 amino acids. V gave up 3 bases and J gave up 7 bases, with 6 bases separating them. Germline V lookup: CDR1 MNHEY, CDR2 SVGAGI. The receptor comes from a man aged 18 to 30 in good health. The gene calls are TRBV6-5 and TRBJ1-1; D call uncertain. Sequenced input: naive CD4+ T cells from blood. CDR3 in amino acids: CASSYEGEAFF. CDR3 bases: TGTGCCAGCAGTTATGAGGGTGAAGCTTTCTTT.